The 20 T cell receptor beta chains below come from one sample, sequenced in a study of beta chain features in type 1 diabetes. No antigens are known for them. Study-wide results and caveats: Among all four CD4+ subsets, Type 1 diabetes patients had TCRB CDR3s that were moderately but significantly shorter.

Every bit of the isolated RNA underwent reverse transcription, so sequencing read expressed TCRB transcripts. Sequencing used immunoSEQ multiplex PCR; TCRdb keeps in-frame clones, though not all of them. The sample holds 300,000 to 400,000 clones; around an eighth are singletons and the top ten take roughly 0.015%. The sequenced sample was naive CD4+ T cells from blood. These receptor sequences come from a woman aged 18-29 years with type 1 diabetes.

The V call is TRBV5-1, the J call TRBJ1-1; tentatively, D is TRBD1 (5 bases). Germline V lookup: CDR1 SGHRS, CDR2 YFSETQ. V lost 4 bases, J lost 1 base, and 11 bases lay in between. This CDR3 region has 14 residues. The CDR3 loop reads CASSPDGGNTEAFF. The CDR3, as DNA: TGCGCCAGCAGCCCGGACGGGGGGAACACTGAAGCTTTCTTT.

This clone turned up a few times. This chain links TRBV9 with TRBJ1-1; D might be TRBD1 (6 bases). The CDR3 consists of 16 residues. V lost 5 bases and J lost 4, with 21 bases in between. Germline CDR1 is SGDLS and CDR2 is YYNGEE. The CDR3 DNA reads as TGTGCCAGCAGTGTCGGAGCAGGGGTCGCTCGCACTGAAGCTTTCTTT. It translates to CASSVGAGVARTEAFF.

The chain recombines TRBV7-2 with TRBJ2-1; TRBD2 agrees at 9 bases. V was clipped by 2 bases and J by 4 bases; unmatched bases: 3. CDR3 length: 15 residues. The germline V gene has CDR1 SGHTA and CDR2 FQGNSA. The CDR3 DNA reads as TGTGCCAGCAGCTTACGGCGGGAGGGGTACAATGAGCAGTTCTTC. Amino acid sequence: CASSLRREGYNEQFF.

Concerning this clone itself: Other DNA sequences within the sample encode an identical CDR3. This chain uses TRBV7-9 with TRBJ2-1; 13 bases are shared with TRBD2. CDR1 and CDR2 (germline): SEHNR, FQNEAQ (reference sequence). This CDR3 comprises 17 residues. V trimming: 2 bases; J trimming: 2 bases; junction bases outside the gene matches: 3. The CDR3 DNA sequence: TGTGCCAGCAGCTTATGGGGGACTAGCGGGACCTACAATGAGCAGTTCTTC. This sequence encodes CASSLWGTSGTYNEQFF. Variable domain in full (rest from reference TRBV7-9 and TRBJ2-1): DTGVSQNPRHKITKRGQNVTFRCDPISEHNRLYWYRQTLGQGPEFLTYFQNEAQLEKSRLLSDRFSAERPKGSFSTLEIQRTEQGDSAMYLCASSLWGTSGTYNEQFFGPGTRLTVL.

This clone has a handful of counts. The J gene is TRBJ2-7, the V gene TRBV29-1; D is perhaps TRBD1 (7 bases). Per germline, CDR1 SQVTM and CDR2 ANQGSEA. Trimming shortened V by 7 bases and J by 5 bases, and 18 bases separated the two germline ends. The CDR3 contains 13 residues. DNA for the CDR3: TGCAGCGCGGAGGGACAGACCAACCACGAGCAGTACTTC. It codes for CSAEGQTNHEQYF.

The chain combines TRBV19 with TRBJ2-1; 9 nucleotides match TRBD2. Trimming at V came to 0 bases and at J to 4 bases, leaving 4 bases not matched to a gene. Looked up from germline, CDR1 is LNHDA and CDR2 is SQIVND (reference sequence). The CDR3 contains 16 residues. CDR3 coding DNA: TGTGCCAGTAGTATAGATAGACTAGCGGTTTACAATGAGCAGTTCTTC. Protein sequence: CASSIDRLAVYNEQFF.

This clone was seen only a few times. This chain connects TRBV28 to TRBJ2-1, with unresolved D. This CDR3 is built from 12 residues. In germline, CDR1 is MDHEN, CDR2 SYDVKM. Trimming stripped 5 bases from V and 8 bases from J, with 10 bases between. CDR3 sequence: CASSLRSYEQFF. The CDR3 region has the DNA TGTGCCAGCAGTCTTAGATCATATGAGCAGTTCTTC.

This chain connects TRBV10-3 to TRBJ2-1; TRBD2 aligns across 11 bases. The CDR3 extends over 16 amino acids. Germline V gene data show CDR1 as ENHRY and CDR2 as SYGVKD. The V gene end was trimmed by 2 bases and the J gene end by 9 bases; junction bases not matched to a gene: 9. This CDR3 is CAISEPIAGGPGEQFF. In DNA, the CDR3 is TGTGCCATCAGTGAGCCCATAGCGGGAGGGCCAGGTGAGCAGTTCTTC.

There are a few counts of this clone. The chain has TRBV18 and TRBJ2-5; 13 bases align to TRBD2. V lost 3 bases, J lost 1 base, and 5 bases stayed unmatched. The germline V gene encodes CDR1 KGHSH and CDR2 LQKENI. The length of the CDR3 is 17 residues. CDR3: CASSPRTSGRLQETQYF. CDR3 coding DNA: TGTGCCAGCTCACCCCGGACTAGCGGGAGACTCCAAGAGACCCAGTACTTC.

Only a few counts were recorded for this clone. The chain combines TRBV28 with TRBJ2-1, with 8 bases identical to TRBD2. The CDR3 has 16 amino acids. From germline, CDR1 is MDHEN and CDR2 SYDVKM. The trim removed 5 bases at V and 4 bases at J, leaving 10 bases unmatched. The CDR3 bases are TGTGCCAGCAGTGTCCGGGGGGGCGTCGGGTACAATGAGCAGTTCTTC. This encodes CASSVRGGVGYNEQFF.

The CDR3 DNA follows: TGCGCCAGCAGCCAAGAGGAGGGCTTCTATGGCTACACCTTC. Encoded protein: CASSQEEGFYGYTF. The J gene is TRBJ1-2, the V gene TRBV4-1; D ambiguous. The germline V and J ends were trimmed by 0 bases and 4 bases, with 9 bases remaining between them. This CDR3 region has 14 residues. The germline CDR1 and CDR2 sequences are MGHRA and YSYEKL.

This chain links TRBV7-2 with TRBJ1-2; 8 nucleotides match TRBD1. CDR1 SGHTA and CDR2 FQGNSA come from the germline V gene. The CDR3 has 15 residues. Germline trimming cut 3 bases from V and 1 base from J; bases unmatched to any gene: 4. CDR3 sequence (DNA): TGTGCCAGCAGCTTCGGACAGGGTCTTAACTATGGCTACACCTTC. Translated: CASSFGQGLNYGYTF.

The chain combines TRBV5-4 with TRBJ2-7, with 9 positions matching TRBD2. The junction had 8 bases not matched to a gene; V was cut back by 3 bases and J by 1 base. The CDR3 spans 16 residues. The germline V gene has CDR1 SGHNT and CDR2 YYREEE (reference sequence). The CDR3 DNA reads TGTGCCAGCAGCTCGGGTGGGCTAGCGGGGTCCTACGAGCAGTACGTC. It is translated as CASSSGGLAGSYEQYV.

This clone was detected once. The J gene is TRBJ2-3, the V gene TRBV5-1; 7 bases line up with TRBD2. CDR3 length: 15 residues. V lost 0 bases, J lost 5 bases, and 6 bases stayed unmatched. Germline V CDR1 and CDR2: SGHRS, YFSETQ. CDR3 sequence reads: CASSLGGRGLDTQYF. The CDR3 DNA reads TGCGCCAGCAGCTTGGGCGGGAGAGGCCTAGATACGCAGTATTTT. Supplemented by reference TRBV5-1 and TRBJ2-3, the full variable domain reads KAGVTQTPRYLIKTRGQQVTLSCSPISGHRSVSWYQQTPGQGLQFLFEYFSETQRNKGNFPGRFSGRQFSNSRSEMNVSTLELGDSALYLCASSLGGRGLDTQYFGPGTRLTVL.

This clone was detected only a few times. The V and J genes are TRBV4-1 and TRBJ2-7, with 7 bases fitting TRBD1. Trimming took 0 bases from V and 2 from J; bases not matched to a gene: 4. Germline V gene data show CDR1 as MGHRA and CDR2 as YSYEKL. CDR3 length equals 15 residues. The CDR3 sequence: CASSQDGDRTYEQYF. The CDR3 region has the DNA TGCGCCAGCAGCCAAGATGGGGACAGAACCTACGAGCAGTACTTC.

This clone was recorded a few times. This rearrangement joins TRBV7-2 to TRBJ2-7, with D tentatively TRBD1 (6 bases). V lost 5 bases and J lost 9, with 17 bases in between. The CDR3 is made up of 13 amino acids. CDR1 and CDR2 from the germline V gene are SGHTA and FQGNSA. The CDR3, as DNA: TGTGCCAGCAGCCAAATACAGGGTGTAGTGCAGTACGTC. Translated: CASSQIQGVVQYV.

The chain uses TRBV18 and TRBJ2-1; 9 bases fit TRBD1. Germline V gives CDR1 KGHSH, CDR2 LQKENI. The CDR3 runs to 15 residues. The junction had 6 bases not matched to a gene; V was cut back by 0 bases and J by 9 bases. The CDR3 reads CASSPPNTGGGEQFF. DNA for the CDR3: TGTGCCAGCTCACCACCTAACACAGGGGGCGGTGAGCAGTTCTTC.

A few counts support this clone. The chain joins TRBV5-1 to TRBJ2-5, with a possible D match to TRBD1 (6 bases). The germline V and J ends were trimmed by 3 bases and 1 base, with 10 bases remaining between them. Germline V gene lookup returns CDR1 SGHRS and CDR2 YFSETQ. This CDR3 has 14 amino acids. In DNA form, the CDR3 reads TGCGCCAGCAGCTCCGGACAGATCCAAGAGACCCAGTACTTC. This sequence encodes CASSSGQIQETQYF.

This clone has only a few counts. The chain is built from TRBV30 and TRBJ1-2, with D possibly being TRBD1 (6 bases). The CDR3 sequence is 13 residues long. The V gene lost 4 bases and the J gene lost 3 bases, with 12 bases spanning the gap. CDR1 is GTSNPN and CDR2 is SVGIG in the germline V gene (reference sequence). The CDR3 protein is CAWTLDRYYGYTF. In DNA form, the CDR3 reads TGTGCCTGGACCCTCGACAGGTACTATGGCTACACCTTC.

This clone was seen only a few times. Here the CDR3 reads CSGRGTGREQYF. CDR3 bases: TGCAGCGGCCGGGGGACAGGGCGGGAGCAGTACTTC. The gene calls are TRBV29-1 and TRBJ2-7, with 9 positions matching TRBD1. Germline V gives CDR1 SQVTM, CDR2 ANQGSEA. V shed 7 bases, J shed 7 bases, and the junction held 8 bases outside the gene matches. The CDR3 loop spans 12 amino acids.